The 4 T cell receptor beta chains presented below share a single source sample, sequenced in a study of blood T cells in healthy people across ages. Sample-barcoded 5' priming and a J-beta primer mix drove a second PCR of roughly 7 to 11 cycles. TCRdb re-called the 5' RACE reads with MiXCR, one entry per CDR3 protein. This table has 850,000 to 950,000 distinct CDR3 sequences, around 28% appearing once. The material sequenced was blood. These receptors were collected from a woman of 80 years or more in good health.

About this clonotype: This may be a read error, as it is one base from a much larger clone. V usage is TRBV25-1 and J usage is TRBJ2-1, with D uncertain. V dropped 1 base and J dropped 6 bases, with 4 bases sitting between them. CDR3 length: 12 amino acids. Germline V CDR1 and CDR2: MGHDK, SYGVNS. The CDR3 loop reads CASSEWGNEQFF. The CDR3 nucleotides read TGTGCCAGCAGTGAATGGGGCAATGAGCAGTTCTTC.

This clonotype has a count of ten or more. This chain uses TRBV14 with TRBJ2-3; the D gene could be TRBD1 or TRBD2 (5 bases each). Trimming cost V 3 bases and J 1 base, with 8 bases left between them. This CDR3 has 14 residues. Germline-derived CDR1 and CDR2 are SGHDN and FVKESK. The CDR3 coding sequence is TGTGCCAGCAGCCAGCTGGGACGCACAGATACGCAGTATTTT. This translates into CASSQLGRTDTQYF.

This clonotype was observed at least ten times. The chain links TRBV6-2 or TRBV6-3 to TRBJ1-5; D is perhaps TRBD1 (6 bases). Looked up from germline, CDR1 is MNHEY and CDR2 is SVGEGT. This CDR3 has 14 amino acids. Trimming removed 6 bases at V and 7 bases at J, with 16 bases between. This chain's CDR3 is CASRPEQGRQPQHF. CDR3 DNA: TGTGCCAGCAGACCCGAACAGGGCCGGCAGCCCCAGCATTTT.

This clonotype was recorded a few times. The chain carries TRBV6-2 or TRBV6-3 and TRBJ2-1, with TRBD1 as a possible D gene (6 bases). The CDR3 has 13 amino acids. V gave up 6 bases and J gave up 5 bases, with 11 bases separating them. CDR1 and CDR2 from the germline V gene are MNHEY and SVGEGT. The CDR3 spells CASREWTDNEQFF. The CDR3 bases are TGTGCCAGCAGGGAATGGACAGACAATGAGCAGTTCTTC.